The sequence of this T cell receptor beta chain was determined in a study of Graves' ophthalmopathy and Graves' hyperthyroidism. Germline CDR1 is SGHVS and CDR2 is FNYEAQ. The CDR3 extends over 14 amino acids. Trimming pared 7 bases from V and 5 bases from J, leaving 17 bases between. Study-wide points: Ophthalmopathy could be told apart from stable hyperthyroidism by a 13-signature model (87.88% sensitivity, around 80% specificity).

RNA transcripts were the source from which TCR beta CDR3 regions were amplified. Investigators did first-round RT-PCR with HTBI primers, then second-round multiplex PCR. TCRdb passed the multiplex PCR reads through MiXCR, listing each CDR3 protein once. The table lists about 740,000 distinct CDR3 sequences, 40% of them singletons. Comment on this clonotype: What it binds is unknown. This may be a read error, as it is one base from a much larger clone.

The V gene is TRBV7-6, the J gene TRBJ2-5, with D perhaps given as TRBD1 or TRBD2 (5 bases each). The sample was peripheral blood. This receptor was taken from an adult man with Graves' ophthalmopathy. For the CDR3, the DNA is TGTGCCAGCAAAAAAGGGGCGGAGGCGGAGACCCAGTACTTC. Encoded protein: CASKKGAEAETQYF.